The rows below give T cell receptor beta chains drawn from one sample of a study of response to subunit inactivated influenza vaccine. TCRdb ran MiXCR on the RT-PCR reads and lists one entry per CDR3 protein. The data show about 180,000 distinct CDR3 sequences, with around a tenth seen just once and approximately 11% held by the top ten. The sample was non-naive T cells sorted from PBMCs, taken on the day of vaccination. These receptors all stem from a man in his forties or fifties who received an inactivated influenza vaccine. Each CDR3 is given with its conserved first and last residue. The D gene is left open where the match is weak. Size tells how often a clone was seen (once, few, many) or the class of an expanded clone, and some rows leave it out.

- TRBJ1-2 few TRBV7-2 CASSFTKDYGYTF TGTGCCAGCAGCTTCACCAAGGACTATGGCTACACCTTC
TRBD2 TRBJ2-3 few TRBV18 CASSTGLAGVGDTQYF TGTGCCAGCTCAACGGGACTAGCGGGCGTGGGAGATACGCAGTATTTT
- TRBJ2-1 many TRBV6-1 CASRPGRGGNEQFF TGTGCCAGCAGGCCGGGGCGGGGTGGGAATGAGCAGTTCTTC
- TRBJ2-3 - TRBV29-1 CSADGGSGDTQYF TGCAGCGCCGACGGAGGGTCCGGAGATACGCAGTATTTT
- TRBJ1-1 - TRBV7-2 CASSRGRENTEAFF TGTGCCAGCAGCCGGGGGCGGGAGAACACTGAAGCTTTCTTT
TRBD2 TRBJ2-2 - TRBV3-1 CASSQGLAAGELFF TGTGCCAGCAGCCAAGGACTAGCGGCCGGGGAGCTGTTTTTT
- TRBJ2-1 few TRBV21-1 CASSKKKPRTSEQFF TGTGCCAGCAGCAAAAAAAAACCCCGGACTAGTGAGCAGTTCTTC
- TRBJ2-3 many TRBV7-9 CASSWPAGGTDTQYF TGTGCCAGCAGCTGGCCGGCCGGAGGTACAGATACGCAGTATTTT
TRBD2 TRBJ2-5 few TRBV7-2 CASSTSSGSQETQYF TGTGCCAGCAGCACTTCTAGCGGGAGTCAAGAGACCCAGTACTTC
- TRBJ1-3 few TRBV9 CASTSGRGAIENTIYF TGTGCCAGCACCTCGGGGAGGGGTGCGATAGAAAACACCATATATTTT
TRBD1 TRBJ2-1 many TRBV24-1 CATRGTVASYNEQFF TGTGCCACCAGAGGGACAGTGGCCTCCTACAATGAGCAGTTCTTC
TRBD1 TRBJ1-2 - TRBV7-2 CASRDGTANYGYTF TGTGCCAGCAGGGACGGGACAGCTAACTATGGCTACACCTTC
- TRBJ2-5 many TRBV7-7 CASSLGILETQYF TGTGCCAGCAGCCTAGGGATTTTGGAGACCCAGTACTTC
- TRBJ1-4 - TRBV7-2 CASSLAQGATNEKLFF TGTGCCAGCAGCTTAGCACAGGGTGCAACTAATGAAAAACTGTTTTTT
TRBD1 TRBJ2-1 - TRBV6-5 CASSKQTGGKFF TGTGCCAGCAGTAAGCAGACAGGGGGCAAGTTCTTC
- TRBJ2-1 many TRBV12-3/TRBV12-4 CASSLDRVASNEQFF TGTGCCAGCAGTTTAGACAGGGTTGCTTCAAATGAGCAGTTCTTC
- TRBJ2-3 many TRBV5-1 CASYFRGTQYF TGCGCCAGCTATTTTAGGGGTACGCAGTATTTT
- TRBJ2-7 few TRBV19 CASSITGAHEQYF TGTGCCAGTAGTATCACGGGGGCCCACGAGCAGTACTTC
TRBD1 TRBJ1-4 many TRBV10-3 CAISEGQVNEKLFF TGTGCCATCAGTGAAGGACAGGTTAATGAAAAACTGTTTTTT
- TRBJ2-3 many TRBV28 CASSPYILTSTDTQYF TGTGCCAGCAGCCCATACATACTCACCAGCACAGATACGCAGTATTTT
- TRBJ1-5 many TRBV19 CASLPRGGAGIQPQHF TGTGCCAGCCTTCCCCGGGGGGGCGCAGGAATTCAGCCCCAGCATTTT
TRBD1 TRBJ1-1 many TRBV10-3 CATAQGARRNTEAFF TGTGCCACCGCGCAGGGGGCACGAAGGAACACTGAAGCTTTCTTT
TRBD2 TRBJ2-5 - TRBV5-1 CANSLGPYERGPQETQYF TGCGCCAACAGCTTGGGTCCCTACGAGCGGGGGCCCCAAGAGACCCAGTACTTC
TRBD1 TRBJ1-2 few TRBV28 CASRGQGGENYGYTF TGTGCCAGCAGGGGACAGGGTGGGGAGAACTATGGCTACACCTTC
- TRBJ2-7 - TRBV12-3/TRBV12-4 CASSLRGQDEQYF TGTGCCAGCAGTTTGAGAGGGCAAGACGAGCAGTACTTC
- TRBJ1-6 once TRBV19 CASSIGGNSPLHF TGTGCCAGTAGTATCGGCGGGAATTCACCCCTCCACTTT
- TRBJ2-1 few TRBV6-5 CASSYRGESGLSNEQFF TGTGCCAGCAGTTACAGAGGGGAATCAGGGTTAAGCAATGAGCAGTTCTTC
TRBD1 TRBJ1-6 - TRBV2 CASRDRDWNSPLHF TGTGCCAGCAGGGACAGGGATTGGAATTCACCCCTCCACTTT
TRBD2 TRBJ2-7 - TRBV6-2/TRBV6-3 CASRQLAGGSYEQYF TGTGCCAGCAGACAACTAGCGGGGGGCTCCTACGAGCAGTACTTC
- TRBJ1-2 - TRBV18 CASSQGEANYGYTF TGTGCCAGCTCACAAGGGGAAGCTAACTATGGCTACACCTTC
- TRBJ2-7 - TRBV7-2 CASSLFITDRTYEQYF TGTGCCAGCAGCTTATTTATTACAGATAGGACGTACGAGCAGTACTTC
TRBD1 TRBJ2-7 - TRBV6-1 CATLKNRDRAIYEQYF TGTGCCACCCTCAAGAACCGGGACAGGGCGATCTACGAGCAGTACTTC
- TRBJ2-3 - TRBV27 CASTLSGPPDTQYF TGTGCCAGCACCTTGAGCGGGCCCCCAGATACGCAGTATTTT
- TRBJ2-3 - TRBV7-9 CASSSRVDTQYF TGTGCCAGCAGCTCCCGTGTCGATACGCAGTATTTT
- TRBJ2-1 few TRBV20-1 CSARILSSYNEQFF TGCAGTGCTAGAATTCTGTCCTCCTACAATGAGCAGTTCTTC
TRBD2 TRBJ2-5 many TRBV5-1 CASSSPSGGRRETQYF TGCGCCAGCAGCTCCCCTTCGGGGGGGCGCAGGGAGACCCAGTACTTC
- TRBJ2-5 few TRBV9 CASSPSGVSETQYF TGTGCCAGCAGCCCCTCCGGGGTTTCAGAGACCCAGTACTTC
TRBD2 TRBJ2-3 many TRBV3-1 CASSRGTSGGRARYF TGTGCCAGCAGCCGAGGGACTAGCGGGGGCCGGGCCCGGTATTTT
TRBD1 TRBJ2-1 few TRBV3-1 CASSQEPGQGAYEQFF TGTGCCAGCAGCCAAGAGCCGGGACAGGGGGCATATGAGCAGTTCTTC
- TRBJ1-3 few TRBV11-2 CASSLQISGNTIYF TGTGCCAGCAGCCTACAGATATCTGGAAACACCATATATTTT
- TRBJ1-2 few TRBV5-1 CASSTGGRGGYTF TGCGCCAGCAGCACAGGAGGGAGGGGCGGCTACACCTTC
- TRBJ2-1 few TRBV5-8 CASSQLTDTITYNEQFF TGTGCCAGCAGCCAACTGACAGATACTATTACCTACAATGAGCAGTTCTTC
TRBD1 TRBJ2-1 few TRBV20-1 CSAKTGERGYNEQFF TGCAGTGCTAAAACAGGGGAAAGGGGGTACAATGAGCAGTTCTTC
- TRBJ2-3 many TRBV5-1 CASSLAEGPGTDTQYF TGCGCCAGCAGCTTGGCGGAAGGGCCTGGCACAGATACGCAGTATTTT
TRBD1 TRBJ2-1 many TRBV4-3 CASSQEEYMGDRGSNEQFF TGCGCCAGCAGCCAAGAAGAATATATGGGGGACAGAGGGAGCAATGAGCAGTTCTTC
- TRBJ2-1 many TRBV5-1 CASSFSGRDNEQFF TGCGCCAGCAGCTTTAGTGGCAGGGACAATGAGCAGTTCTTC
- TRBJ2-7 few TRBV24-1 CATSRGALGYYVERCEQYF TGTGCCACCAGTCGGGGCGCTCTCGGGTACTATGTGGAGAGATGTGAGCAGTACTTC